This entry is about one TCR beta chain. The data derive from a study of shared clonotypes between healthy human individuals. Generated by immunoSEQ multiplex PCR, the TCRdb table keeps only in-frame clones and is missing some. The data show about 2 million clones, roughly 95% seen once. Naive CD8 cells lacked CD45RO and underwent positive selection for CCR7, leaving out terminally differentiated effector memory CD45RA+ cells. Germline CDR1 reads SGHDT; CDR2 reads YYEEEE. The CDR3 loop spans 18 amino acids. After removal of 4 bases from V and 3 bases from J, the junction contained 8 bases not matched to a gene.

The chain carries TRBV5-6 and TRBJ2-3; 16 bases fit TRBD2. The sequence was collected from a man younger than 30 in good health. The sample was naive CD8+ T cells sorted from blood. CDR3 bases: TGTGCCAGCAGCGGGACTAGCGGGGGGGCCCTCAGGACAGATACGCAGTATTTT. Its translation is CASSGTSGGALRTDTQYF.